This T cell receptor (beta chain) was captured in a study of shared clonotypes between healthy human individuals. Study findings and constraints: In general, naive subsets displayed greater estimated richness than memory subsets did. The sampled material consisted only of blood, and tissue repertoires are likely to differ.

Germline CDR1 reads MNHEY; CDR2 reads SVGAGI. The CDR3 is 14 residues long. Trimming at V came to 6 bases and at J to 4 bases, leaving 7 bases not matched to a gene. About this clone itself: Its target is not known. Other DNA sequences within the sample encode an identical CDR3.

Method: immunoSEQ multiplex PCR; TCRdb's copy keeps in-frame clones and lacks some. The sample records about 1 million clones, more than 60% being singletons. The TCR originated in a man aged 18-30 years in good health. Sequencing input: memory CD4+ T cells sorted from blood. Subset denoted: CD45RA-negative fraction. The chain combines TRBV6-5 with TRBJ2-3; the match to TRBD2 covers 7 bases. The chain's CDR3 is CASSRLAVPDTQYF. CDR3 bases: TGTGCCAGCAGCCGGCTAGCGGTCCCAGATACGCAGTATTTT.